This TCR beta chain derives from a study of T cells in Graves' hyperthyroidism and ophthalmopathy. Points from the study as a whole: A 13 V-J model separated ophthalmopathy from stable hyperthyroidism. Most expanded thyroid clonotypes above 0.001 also appeared in blood. Before onset, ophthalmopathy was predicted by the model a median roughly 6.4 months earlier.

For this clonotype: The antigen is not known.

Ophthalmopathy patients showed a Clinical Activity Score of at least 3, NOSPECS grade of at least 4 and duration under 3 months. The length of the CDR3 is 13 residues. Trimming stripped 4 bases from V and 5 bases from J, with 9 bases between. Germline lookup yields CDR1 MNHEY and CDR2 SMNVEV (reference sequence). What was amplified from RNA transcripts were TCR beta CDR3 regions. First-round RT-PCR with HTBI primers amplified the TCR CDR3 region. Via MiXCR, TCRdb re-called the multiplex PCR reads, giving one row per CDR3 protein. The sample yields 560,000 or so distinct CDR3 sequences, about 20% seen once.

Source material: blood. The source of this sequence is a man aged 40-49 years with Graves' ophthalmopathy. The J gene is TRBJ2-1, the V gene TRBV27; D not certain. CDR3 DNA sequence: TGTGCCAGCAGTTGGCTCGAAAACAATGAGCAGTTCTTC. This encodes CASSWLENNEQFF.